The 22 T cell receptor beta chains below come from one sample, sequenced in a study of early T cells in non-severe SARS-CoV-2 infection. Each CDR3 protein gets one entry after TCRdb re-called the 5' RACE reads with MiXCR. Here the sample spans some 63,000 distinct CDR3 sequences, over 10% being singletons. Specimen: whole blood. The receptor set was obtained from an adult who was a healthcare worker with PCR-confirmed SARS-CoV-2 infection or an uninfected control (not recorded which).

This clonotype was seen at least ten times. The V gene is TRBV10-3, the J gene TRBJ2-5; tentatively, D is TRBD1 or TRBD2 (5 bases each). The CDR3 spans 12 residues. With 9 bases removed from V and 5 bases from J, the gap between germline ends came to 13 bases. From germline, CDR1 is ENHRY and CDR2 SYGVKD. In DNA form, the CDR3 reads TGTGCCATTGGGACCAACCGGGAGACCCAGTACTTC. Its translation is CAIGTNRETQYF.

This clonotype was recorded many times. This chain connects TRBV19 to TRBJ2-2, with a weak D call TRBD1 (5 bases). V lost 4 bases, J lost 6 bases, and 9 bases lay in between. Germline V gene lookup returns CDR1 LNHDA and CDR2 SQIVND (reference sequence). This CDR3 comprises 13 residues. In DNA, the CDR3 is TGTGCCAGTAGTACAGGGATAGCCGGGGAGCTGTTTTTT. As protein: CASSTGIAGELFF.

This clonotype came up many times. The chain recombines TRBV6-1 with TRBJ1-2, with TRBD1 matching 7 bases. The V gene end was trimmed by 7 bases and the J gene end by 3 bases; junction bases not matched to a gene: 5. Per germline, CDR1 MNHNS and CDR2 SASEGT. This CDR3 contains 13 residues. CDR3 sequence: CASNRQGHYGYTF. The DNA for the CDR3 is TGTGCCAGCAACAGACAGGGACACTATGGCTACACCTTC.

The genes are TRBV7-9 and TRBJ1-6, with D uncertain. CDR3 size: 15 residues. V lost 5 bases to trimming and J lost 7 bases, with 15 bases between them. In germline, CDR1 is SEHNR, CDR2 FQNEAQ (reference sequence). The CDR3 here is CASSPPWAANSPLHF. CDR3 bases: TGTGCCAGCAGCCCCCCCTGGGCGGCGAATTCACCCCTCCACTTT.

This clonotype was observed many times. CDR3 protein: CASSQRSGGDYNEQFF. The DNA for the CDR3 is TGTGCCAGCAGCCAGCGGAGCGGGGGTGACTACAATGAGCAGTTCTTC. This chain uses TRBV7-2 with TRBJ2-1, with 8 bases identical to TRBD2. This CDR3 spans 16 amino acids. The germline CDR1 and CDR2 sequences are SGHTA and FQGNSA. V trimming: 5 bases; J trimming: 3 bases; junction bases outside the gene matches: 9.

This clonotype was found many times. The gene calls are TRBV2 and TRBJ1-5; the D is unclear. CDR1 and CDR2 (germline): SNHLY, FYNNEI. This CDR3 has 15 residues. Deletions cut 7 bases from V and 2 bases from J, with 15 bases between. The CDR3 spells CASTAGAARNQPQHF. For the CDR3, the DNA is TGTGCCAGCACCGCTGGTGCGGCACGCAATCAGCCCCAGCATTTT.

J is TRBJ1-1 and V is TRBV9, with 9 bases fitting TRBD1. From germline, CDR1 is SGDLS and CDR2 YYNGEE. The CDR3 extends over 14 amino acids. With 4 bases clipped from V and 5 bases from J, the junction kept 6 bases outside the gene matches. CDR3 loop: CASSRDRVKTEAFF. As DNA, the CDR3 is TGTGCCAGCAGCCGGGACAGGGTAAAAACTGAAGCTTTCTTT.

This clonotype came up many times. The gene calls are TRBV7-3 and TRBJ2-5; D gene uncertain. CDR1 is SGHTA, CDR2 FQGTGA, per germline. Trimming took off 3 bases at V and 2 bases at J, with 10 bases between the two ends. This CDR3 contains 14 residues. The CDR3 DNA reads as TGTGCCAGCAGCTTGGATGGGGTTCAAGAGACCCAGTACTTC. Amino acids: CASSLDGVQETQYF.

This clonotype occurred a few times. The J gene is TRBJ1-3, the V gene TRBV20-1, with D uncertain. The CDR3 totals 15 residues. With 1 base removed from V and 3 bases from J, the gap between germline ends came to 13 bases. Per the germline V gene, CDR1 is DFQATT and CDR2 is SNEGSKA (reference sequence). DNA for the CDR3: TGCAGTGCTAGAGGATGGACCGCGTTTGGAAACACCATATATTTT. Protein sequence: CSARGWTAFGNTIYF.

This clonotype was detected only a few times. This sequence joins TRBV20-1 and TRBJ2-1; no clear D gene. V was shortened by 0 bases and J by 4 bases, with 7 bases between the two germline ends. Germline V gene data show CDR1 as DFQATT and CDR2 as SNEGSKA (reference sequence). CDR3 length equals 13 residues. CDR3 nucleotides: TGCAGTGCTAGAGATTGGCGTTACAATGAGCAGTTCTTC. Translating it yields CSARDWRYNEQFF.

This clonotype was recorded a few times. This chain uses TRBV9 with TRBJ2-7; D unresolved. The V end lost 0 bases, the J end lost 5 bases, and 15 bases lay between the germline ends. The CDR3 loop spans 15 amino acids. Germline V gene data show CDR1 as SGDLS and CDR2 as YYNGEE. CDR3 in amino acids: CASSVGFRTVDEQYF. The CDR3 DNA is TGTGCCAGCAGCGTAGGATTCAGGACGGTTGACGAGCAGTACTTC.

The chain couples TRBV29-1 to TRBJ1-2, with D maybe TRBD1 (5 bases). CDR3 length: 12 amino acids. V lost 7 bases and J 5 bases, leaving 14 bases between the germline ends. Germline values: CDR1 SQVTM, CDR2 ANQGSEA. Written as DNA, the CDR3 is TGCAGCGCTGGAACGGGGGTATATGGCTACACCTTC. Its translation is CSAGTGVYGYTF.

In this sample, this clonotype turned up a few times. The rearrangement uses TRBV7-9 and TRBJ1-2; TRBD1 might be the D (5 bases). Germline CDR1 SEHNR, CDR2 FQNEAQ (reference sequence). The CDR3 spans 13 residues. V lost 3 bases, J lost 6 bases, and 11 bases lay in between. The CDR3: CASSLGGTDGYTF. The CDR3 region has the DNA TGTGCCAGCAGCTTGGGCGGGACGGATGGCTACACCTTC.

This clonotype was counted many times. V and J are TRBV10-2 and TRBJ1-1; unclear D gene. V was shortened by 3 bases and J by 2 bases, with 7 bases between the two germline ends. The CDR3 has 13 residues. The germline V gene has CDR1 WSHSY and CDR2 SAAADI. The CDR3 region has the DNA TGCGCCAGCAGTGAAGCGGGAAACACTGAAGCTTTCTTT. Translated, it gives CASSEAGNTEAFF.

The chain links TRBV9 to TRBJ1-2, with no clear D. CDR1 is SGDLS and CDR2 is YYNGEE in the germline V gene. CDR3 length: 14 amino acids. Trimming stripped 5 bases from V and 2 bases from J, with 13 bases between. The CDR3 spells CASRAEGFNYGYTF. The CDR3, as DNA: TGTGCCAGCAGGGCGGAAGGCTTCAACTATGGCTACACCTTC.

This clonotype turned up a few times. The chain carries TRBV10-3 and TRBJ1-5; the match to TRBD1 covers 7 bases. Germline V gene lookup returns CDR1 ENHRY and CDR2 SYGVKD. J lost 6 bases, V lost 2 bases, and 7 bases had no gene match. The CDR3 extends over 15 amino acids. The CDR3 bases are TGTGCCATCAGTGAGGGGACAGAGAGGAGTCAGCCCCAGCATTTT. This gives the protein CAISEGTERSQPQHF.

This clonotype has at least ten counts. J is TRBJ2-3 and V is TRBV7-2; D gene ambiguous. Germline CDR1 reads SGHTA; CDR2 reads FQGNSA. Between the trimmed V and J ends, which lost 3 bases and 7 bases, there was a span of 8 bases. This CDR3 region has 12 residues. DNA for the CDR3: TGTGCCAGCAGCTTTCCGGGCAATACGCAGTATTTT. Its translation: CASSFPGNTQYF.

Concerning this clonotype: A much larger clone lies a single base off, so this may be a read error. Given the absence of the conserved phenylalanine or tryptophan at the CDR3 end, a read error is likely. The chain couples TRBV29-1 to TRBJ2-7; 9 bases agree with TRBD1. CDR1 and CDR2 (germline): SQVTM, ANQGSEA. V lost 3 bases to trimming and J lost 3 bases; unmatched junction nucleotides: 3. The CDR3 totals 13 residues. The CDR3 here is CSVDGTGSYEQYS. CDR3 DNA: TGCAGCGTTGACGGGACAGGGAGCTACGAGCAGTACTCC.

CDR3 protein: CASSFGGNTIYF. CDR3 nucleotide sequence: TGTGCCAGCAGCTTTGGGGGAAACACCATATATTTT. The chain employs TRBV7-9 and TRBJ1-3; D gene unclear. The CDR3 loop spans 12 amino acids. In germline, CDR1 is SEHNR, CDR2 FQNEAQ (reference sequence). V lost 3 bases and J 4 bases, leaving 4 bases between the germline ends.

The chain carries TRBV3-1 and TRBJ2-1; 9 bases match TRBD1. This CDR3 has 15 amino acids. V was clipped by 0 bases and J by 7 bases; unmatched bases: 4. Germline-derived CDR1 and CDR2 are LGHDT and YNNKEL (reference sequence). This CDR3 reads CASSQEGQGRNEQFF. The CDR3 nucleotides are TGTGCCAGCAGCCAAGAGGGACAGGGCAGGAATGAGCAGTTCTTC.

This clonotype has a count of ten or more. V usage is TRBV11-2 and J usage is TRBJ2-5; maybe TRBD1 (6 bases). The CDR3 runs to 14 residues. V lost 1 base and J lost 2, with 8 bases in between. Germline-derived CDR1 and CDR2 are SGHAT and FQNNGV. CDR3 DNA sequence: TGTGCCAGCAGCTTAGTGCAGGGGCAAGAGACCCAGTACTTC. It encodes CASSLVQGQETQYF.

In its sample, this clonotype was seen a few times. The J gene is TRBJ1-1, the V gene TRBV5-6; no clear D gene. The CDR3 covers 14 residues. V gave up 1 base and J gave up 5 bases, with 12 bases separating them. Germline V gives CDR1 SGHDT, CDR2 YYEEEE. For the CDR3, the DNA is TGTGCCAGCAGCTTGAGAAGGCTTTATACTGAAGCTTTCTTT. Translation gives CASSLRRLYTEAFF.